This T cell receptor (beta chain) stems from a study of cytomegalovirus exposure and HLA in healthy donors. This CDR3 contains 15 residues. CDR1 and CDR2 (germline): MDHEN, SYDVKM. V lost 6 bases, J lost 4 bases, and 17 bases lay in between. This table comes from immunoSEQ multiplex PCR, and its TCRdb copy is limited to in-frame clones, with some not included. The sample has around 150,000 clones; 88% are singletons. The V and J genes are TRBV28 and TRBJ2-3; possible D gene TRBD2, 6 bases. This TCR was sampled from a woman younger than 30 in good health and CMV-seropositive. The specimen sequenced was PBMCs. CDR3 nucleotides: TGTGCCAGCAGCGACGGGGGAGCCCCCGCAGATACGCAGTATTTT. Its protein is CASSDGGAPADTQYF.